A single T cell receptor (beta chain) is shown here with its context. Its matching antigen is unknown. This record belongs to a study of a mutant IDH1 vaccine in newly diagnosed glioma. Study in general: Treatment recipients were about 62% male and around 40% female, and their mean age was roughly 40 years. Every participant had undergone radiotherapy, temozolomide, or both before, and most underwent both.

Produced via immunoSEQ multiplex PCR; TCRdb's table is partial and in-frame only. This table has 75,000 to 95,000 clones, roughly nine tenths appearing once. Specified time point: week 47, end of study. Every single dose of the vaccine, 300 ug of mutant IDH1 20-mer peptide, came with topical imiquimod. The donors had new WHO grade 3 or 4 astrocytomas; these were IDH1-mutant and ATRX-lost. The source of this sequence is a woman between 50 and 59 years old with glioma. The sample consisted of PBMCs, taken from a glioma patient whose treatment included an IDH1 peptide vaccine.

CDR3: CASSLITGGSTYGYTF. The CDR3 DNA follows: TGTGCCAGCAGTTTAATTACAGGGGGCTCTACCTATGGCTACACCTTC. The chain recombines TRBV28 with TRBJ1-2; 9 bases line up with TRBD1. V lost 2 bases, J lost 4 bases, and 8 bases stayed unmatched. The length of the CDR3 is 16 residues. In germline, CDR1 is MDHEN, CDR2 SYDVKM.